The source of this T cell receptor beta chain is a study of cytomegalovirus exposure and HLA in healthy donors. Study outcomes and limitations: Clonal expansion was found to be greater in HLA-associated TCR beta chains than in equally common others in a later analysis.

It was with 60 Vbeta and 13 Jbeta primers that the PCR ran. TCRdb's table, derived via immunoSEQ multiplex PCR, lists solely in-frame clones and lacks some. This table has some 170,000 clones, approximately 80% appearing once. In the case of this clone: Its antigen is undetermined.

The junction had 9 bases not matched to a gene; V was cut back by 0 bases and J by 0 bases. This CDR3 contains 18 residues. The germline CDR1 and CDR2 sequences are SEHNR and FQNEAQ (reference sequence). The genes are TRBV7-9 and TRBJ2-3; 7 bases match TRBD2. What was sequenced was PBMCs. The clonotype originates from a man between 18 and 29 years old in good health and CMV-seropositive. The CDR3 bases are TGTGCCAGCAGCTTAGCTGGGGGGGTGCACTCTAGCACAGATACGCAGTATTTT. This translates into CASSLAGGVHSSTDTQYF.